This note documents a single TCR beta chain sequence. The entry originates in a study of patients and donors after allogeneic stem cell transplantation. TCRdb re-analysed the RT-PCR reads in MiXCR, keeping a single row per CDR3 protein. Seen here are more than 150,000 distinct CDR3 sequences, approximately 41% observed once, and the top ten hold approximately 32%. From germline, CDR1 is SGHTA and CDR2 FQGNSA. The CDR3 sequence is 15 residues long. V gave up 4 bases and J gave up 5 bases; unmatched junction bases: 3. The sequencing sample was made of blood, either unsorted or a sorted T cell fraction (not recorded which). The chain links TRBV7-2 to TRBJ2-3, with 13 bases matching TRBD2. The sequence derives from a human donor who was either an allogeneic HSCT recipient or a stem cell or donor lymphocyte infusion donor (not recorded which). It is not recorded whose cells these are; they may come from a transplant donor. In DNA, the CDR3 is TGTGCCAGCAGCTCAACTAGCGGGAGGGTAGATACGCAGTATTTT. It yields the protein CASSSTSGRVDTQYF.